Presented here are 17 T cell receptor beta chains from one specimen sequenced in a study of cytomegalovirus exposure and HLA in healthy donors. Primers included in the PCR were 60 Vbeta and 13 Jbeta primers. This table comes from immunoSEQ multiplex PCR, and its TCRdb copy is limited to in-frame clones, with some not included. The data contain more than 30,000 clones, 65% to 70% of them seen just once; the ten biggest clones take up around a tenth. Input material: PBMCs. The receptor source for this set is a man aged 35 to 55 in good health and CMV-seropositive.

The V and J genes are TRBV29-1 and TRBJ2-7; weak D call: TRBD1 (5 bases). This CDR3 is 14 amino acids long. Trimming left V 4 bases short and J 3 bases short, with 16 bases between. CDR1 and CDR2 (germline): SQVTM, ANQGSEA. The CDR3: CSVGRARDLYEQYF. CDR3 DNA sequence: TGCAGCGTTGGCCGGGCCAGGGATCTCTACGAGCAGTACTTC.

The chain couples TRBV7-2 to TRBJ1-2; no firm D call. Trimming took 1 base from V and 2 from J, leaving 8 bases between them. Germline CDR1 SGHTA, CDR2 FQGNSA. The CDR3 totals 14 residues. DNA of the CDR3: TGTGCCAGCAGCTTAGGGGCAGAAAACTATGGCTACACCTTC. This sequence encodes CASSLGAENYGYTF.

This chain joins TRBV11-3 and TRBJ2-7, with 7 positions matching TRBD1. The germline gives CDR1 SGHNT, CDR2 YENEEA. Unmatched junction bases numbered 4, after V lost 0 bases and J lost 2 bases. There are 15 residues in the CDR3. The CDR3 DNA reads TGTGCCAGCAGCTTAGAGACAGGGAGTACCTACGAGCAGTACTTC. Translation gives CASSLETGSTYEQYF. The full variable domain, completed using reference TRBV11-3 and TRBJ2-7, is EAGVVQSPRYKIIEKKQPVAFWCNPISGHNTLYWYLQNLGQGPELLIRYENEEAVDDSQLPKDRFSAERLKGVDSTLKIQPAELGDSAVYLCASSLETGSTYEQYFGPGTRLTVT.

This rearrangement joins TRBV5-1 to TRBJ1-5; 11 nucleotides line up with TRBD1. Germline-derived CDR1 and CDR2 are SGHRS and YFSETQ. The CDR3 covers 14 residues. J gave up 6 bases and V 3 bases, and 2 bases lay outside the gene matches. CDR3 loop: CASSSGTGGQPQHF. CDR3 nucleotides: TGCGCCAGCAGCTCCGGGACAGGGGGTCAGCCCCAGCATTTT.

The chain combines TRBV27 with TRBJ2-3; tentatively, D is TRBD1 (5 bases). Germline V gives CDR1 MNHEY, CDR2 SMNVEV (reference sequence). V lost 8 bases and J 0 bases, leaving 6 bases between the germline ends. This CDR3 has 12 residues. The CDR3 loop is CASQGSTDTQYF. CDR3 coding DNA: TGTGCCAGCCAGGGTAGCACAGATACGCAGTATTTT.

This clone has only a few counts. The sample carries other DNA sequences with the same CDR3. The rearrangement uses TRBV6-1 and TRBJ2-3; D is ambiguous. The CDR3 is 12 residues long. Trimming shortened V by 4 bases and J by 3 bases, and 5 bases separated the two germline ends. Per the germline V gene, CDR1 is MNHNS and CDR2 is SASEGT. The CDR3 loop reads CASSGATDTQYF. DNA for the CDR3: TGTGCCAGCAGTGGGGCTACAGATACGCAGTATTTT.

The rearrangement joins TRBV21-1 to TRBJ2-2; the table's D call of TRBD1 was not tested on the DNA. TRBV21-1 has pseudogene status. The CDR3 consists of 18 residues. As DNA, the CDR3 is TGTGCCAGCAGCAGGTCCGACAGGGGAGAGTTTGATACCGGGGAGCTGTTTTTT. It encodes CASSRSDRGEFDTGELFF.

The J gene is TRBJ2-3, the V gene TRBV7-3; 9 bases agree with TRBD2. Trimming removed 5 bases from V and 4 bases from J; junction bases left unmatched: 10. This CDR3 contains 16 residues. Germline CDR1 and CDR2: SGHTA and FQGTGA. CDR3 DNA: TGTGCCAGCAGCCCTCCGACTAGCGGAAGGGCAGATACGCAGTATTTT. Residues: CASSPPTSGRADTQYF.

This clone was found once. The CDR3 DNA reads as TGTGCCAGCACCTTACAGGGAACCCTCACAGATACGCAGTATTTT. Translating gives CASTLQGTLTDTQYF. The chain has TRBV5-6 and TRBJ2-3, with a tentative D call TRBD1 (6 bases). This CDR3 spans 15 amino acids. CDR1 and CDR2 from the germline V gene are SGHDT and YYEEEE. V gave up 6 bases and J gave up 2 bases, with 16 bases separating them. Full variable domain (rest looked up from reference TRBV5-6 and TRBJ2-3): DAGVTQSPTHLIKTRGQQVTLRCSPKSGHDTVSWYQQALGQGPQFIFQYYEEEERQRGNFPDRFSGHQFPNYSSELNVNALLLGDSALYLCASTLQGTLTDTQYFGPGTRLTVL.

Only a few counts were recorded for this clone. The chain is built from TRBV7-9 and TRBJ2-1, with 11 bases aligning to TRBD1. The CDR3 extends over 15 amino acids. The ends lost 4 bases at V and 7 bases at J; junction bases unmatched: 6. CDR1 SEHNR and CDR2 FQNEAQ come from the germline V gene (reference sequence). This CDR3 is CASSSPGTGGNEQFF. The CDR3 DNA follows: TGTGCCAGCAGCTCACCCGGGACAGGGGGGAATGAGCAGTTCTTC.

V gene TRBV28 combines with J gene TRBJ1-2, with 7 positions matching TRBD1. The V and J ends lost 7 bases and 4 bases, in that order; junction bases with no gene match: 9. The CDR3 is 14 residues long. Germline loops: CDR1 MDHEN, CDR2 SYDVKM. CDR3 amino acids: CASIPGTESYGYTF. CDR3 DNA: TGTGCCAGCATTCCCGGGACAGAAAGCTATGGCTACACCTTC.

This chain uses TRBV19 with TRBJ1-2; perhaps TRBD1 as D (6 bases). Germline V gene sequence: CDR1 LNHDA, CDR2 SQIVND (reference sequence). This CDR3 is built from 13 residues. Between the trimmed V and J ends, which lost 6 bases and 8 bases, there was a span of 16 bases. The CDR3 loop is CASRIEGVKGYTF. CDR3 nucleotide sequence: TGTGCCAGTAGGATTGAGGGGGTAAAAGGCTACACCTTC.

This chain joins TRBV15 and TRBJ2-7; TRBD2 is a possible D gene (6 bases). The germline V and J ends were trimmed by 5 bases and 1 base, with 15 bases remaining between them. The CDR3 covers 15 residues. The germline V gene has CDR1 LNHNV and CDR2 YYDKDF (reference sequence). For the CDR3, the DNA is TGTGCCACCAGCCCGAGATCGGAGGGGTCCTACGAGCAGTACTTC. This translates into CATSPRSEGSYEQYF.

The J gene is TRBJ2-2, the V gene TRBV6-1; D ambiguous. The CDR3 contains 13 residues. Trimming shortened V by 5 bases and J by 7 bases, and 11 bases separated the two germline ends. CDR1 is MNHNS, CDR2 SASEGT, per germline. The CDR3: CASSPSLIGELFF. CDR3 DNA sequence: TGTGCCAGCAGTCCTAGTCTTATCGGGGAGCTGTTTTTT.

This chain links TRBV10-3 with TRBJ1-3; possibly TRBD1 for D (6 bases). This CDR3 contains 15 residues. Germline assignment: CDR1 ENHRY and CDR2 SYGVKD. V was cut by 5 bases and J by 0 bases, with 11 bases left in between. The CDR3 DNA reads TGTGCCATCAGTCGACAGGCTAGCTCTGGAAACACCATATATTTT. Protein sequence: CAISRQASSGNTIYF.

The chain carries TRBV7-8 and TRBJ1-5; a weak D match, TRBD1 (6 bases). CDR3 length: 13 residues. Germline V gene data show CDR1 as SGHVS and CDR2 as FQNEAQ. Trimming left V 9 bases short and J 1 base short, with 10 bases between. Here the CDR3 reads CASEGGSNQPQHF. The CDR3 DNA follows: TGTGCCAGTGAGGGGGGGAGCAATCAGCCCCAGCATTTT.

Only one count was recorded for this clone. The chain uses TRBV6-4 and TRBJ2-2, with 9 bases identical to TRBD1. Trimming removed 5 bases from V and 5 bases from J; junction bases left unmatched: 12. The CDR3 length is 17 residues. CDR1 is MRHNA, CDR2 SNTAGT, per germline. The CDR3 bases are TGTGCCAGCAGTTTACAGGGGGCCTCCTTATGGACCGGGGAGCTGTTTTTT. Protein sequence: CASSLQGASLWTGELFF.